This T cell receptor beta chain stems from a study of memory B cells and T cells in multiple sclerosis. J gave up 3 bases and V 6 bases, and 5 bases lay outside the gene matches. Per germline, CDR1 MNHNY and CDR2 SVGAGI (reference sequence). The CDR3 covers 15 residues. Note on this clone: The antigen is undetermined.

Method: immunoSEQ multiplex PCR; TCRdb's copy keeps in-frame clones and lacks some. The sample has about 32,000 clones; around 88% are singletons. CFSE-dim autoproliferating and CFSE-high non-proliferating T cells from unstimulated culture were sequenced separately. Replicate wells were pooled after more than 6 days of stimulus-free culture of around 54 million CFSE-labeled PBMCs. The PBMCs received 0.45 to 0.6 uM CFSE and serum-free culture with no added stimuli. The V call is TRBV6-6, the J call TRBJ2-2; TRBD1 matches 9 bases. This TCR was sampled from a human donor with multiple sclerosis. Sequencing was done on a sample of PBMCs from blood kept in culture. In nucleotides, the CDR3 is TGTGCCAGCAGCAGGACAGGGGCGGACACCGGGGAGCTGTTTTTT. Amino acid sequence: CASSRTGADTGELFF.